This T cell receptor (beta chain) came from a study of cytomegalovirus exposure and HLA in healthy donors. Concerning this clone itself: Its antigen is undetermined.

Amplification used 60 Vbeta primers and 13 Jbeta primers. Generated by immunoSEQ multiplex PCR, the TCRdb table keeps only in-frame clones and is missing some. The sample records 100,000 to 150,000 clones, 80% being singletons. Study-wide results and limits: Compared with the roughly 700-donor mean, an Asian-associated ancestry cluster reportedly had fewer N-insertions, according to a later analysis. Common viral pathogens seemed, in a later analysis, to connect with several of the most significant clusters.

The germline CDR1 and CDR2 sequences are MNHNS and SASEGT. The CDR3 consists of 16 residues. The junction had 7 bases not matched to a gene; V was cut back by 0 bases and J by 2 bases. This TCR was recovered from a man aged 35-49 years in good health and CMV-seronegative. The specimen was PBMCs. The genes are TRBV6-1 and TRBJ2-7; 7 bases agree with TRBD1. CDR3 nucleotide sequence: TGTGCCAGCAGTGAAGCGCGCGACAGGGTGCCCTACGAGCAGTACTTC. This gives the protein CASSEARDRVPYEQYF.